This is a list of T cell receptor beta chains from one sample in a study of T cell changes during pregnancy in multiple sclerosis. Produced via immunoSEQ multiplex PCR; TCRdb's table is partial and in-frame only. The sample lists 70,000 to 80,000 clones; over 85% were seen once. The input for sequencing was peripheral blood, taken after pregnancy. These receptors all come from a female donor in good health, enrolled as a control in a pregnancy study. Each CDR3 is given with its conserved first and last residue. Not all rows give a size; the values are once, few, many and, for expanded clones, a class.

clone size,J gene,V gene,CDR3 protein
NA,TRBJ1-2,TRBV4-3,CASSRDGGLPYGYTF
NA,TRBJ2-1,TRBV5-1,CASSLKASGSNEQFF
NA,TRBJ2-1,TRBV5-4,CASSLPHTGGAGNEQFF
NA,TRBJ1-4,TRBV27,CASSLSRQSNEKLFF
NA,TRBJ2-6,TRBV4-1,CASSQDGQGRGANVLTF
NA,TRBJ1-1,TRBV5-1,CASSLDGQGLGNTEAFF
NA,TRBJ1-1,TRBV28,CASSLQILNTEAFF
NA,TRBJ2-2,TRBV27,CASTGTGELFF
NA,TRBJ2-1,TRBV5-1,CASSLGGGSPYNEQFF
NA,TRBJ2-1,TRBV28,CASSSTGITYNEQFF
NA,TRBJ2-2,TRBV7-3,CASSQRKQGTGELFF
NA,TRBJ2-3,TRBV9,CASSAEGTSGSSQYF
NA,TRBJ2-7,TRBV21-1,CASRSDPGTGGTEQYF
NA,TRBJ1-2,TRBV11-2,CASSPSWGEDYGYTF
NA,TRBJ2-1,TRBV7-3,CASSLSGRANEQFF
NA,TRBJ2-1,TRBV4-2,CASSQGRDYEPSSYNEQFF
NA,TRBJ2-2,TRBV6-6,CASTLRGVAGELFF
NA,TRBJ2-7,TRBV9,CASSVDWAGEQYF
NA,TRBJ2-7,TRBV11-2,CASSLGTAYEQYF
NA,TRBJ2-5,TRBV28,CASSLIGLAWGTQYF
once,TRBJ2-1,TRBV19,CASSIPGNEQFF
NA,TRBJ1-6,TRBV7-2,CASSFPGQGRNSPLHF
NA,TRBJ1-3,TRBV11-2,CASSFEIRGNTIYF
NA,TRBJ2-3,TRBV11-3,CASSWPGTDTQYF
once,TRBJ2-3,TRBV19,CASSIFPSPDTQYF
NA,TRBJ2-7,TRBV5-1,CASSLRGGSTYEQYF
NA,TRBJ1-1,TRBV19,CASSVKQGMHTEAFF
NA,TRBJ2-4,TRBV4-1,CASSQVGGGVGQYF
NA,TRBJ2-7,TRBV10-3,CAIGVSGAYEQYF
once,TRBJ1-6,TRBV4-1,CASSHTGANSPLHF
NA,TRBJ2-3,TRBV6-1,CASSDQDRGADTQYF
NA,TRBJ1-1,TRBV4-3,CASSQIQGARTEAFF
once,TRBJ2-7,TRBV7-7,CASSQGAEQYF